This is a list of T cell receptor beta chains from one sample in a study of T cell responses to AZD1222 COVID-19 vaccine. Profiling relied on immunoSEQ multiplex PCR, and the TCRdb table lists in-frame clones only, not all of them. In the table there are under 200,000 clones, over 75% of which are singletons. The source material was peripheral blood, sampled 28 days after the second AZD1222 dose. The origin of the receptors is an adult who received the AZD1222 COVID-19 vaccine. Each CDR3 is given with its conserved first and last residue. A D gene is named only where the DNA matches it firmly. A row's size may be missing; if present it is once, few, many or a size class.

D gene: .; clone size: .; V gene: TRBV12-5; J gene: TRBJ1-2; CDR3 protein: CASGPSLSHYGYTF; CDR3 DNA: TGTGCTAGTGGCCCGTCACTGAGTCACTATGGCTACACCTTC
D gene: TRBD1; clone size: .; V gene: TRBV2; J gene: TRBJ1-5; CDR3 protein: CASRADRGNQPQHF; CDR3 DNA: TGTGCCAGCAGAGCTGACAGGGGCAATCAGCCCCAGCATTTT
D gene: .; clone size: .; V gene: TRBV21-1; J gene: TRBJ2-7; CDR3 protein: CASNRTRAYEQYF; CDR3 DNA: TGTGCCAGCAACCGGACTAGGGCGTACGAGCAGTACTTC
D gene: .; clone size: .; V gene: TRBV12-3/TRBV12-4; J gene: TRBJ1-1; CDR3 protein: CASRGWSEAFF; CDR3 DNA: TGTGCCAGCAGGGGTTGGTCTGAAGCTTTCTTT
D gene: .; clone size: .; V gene: TRBV24-1; J gene: TRBJ1-2; CDR3 protein: CATSVGFNYGYTF; CDR3 DNA: TGTGCCACCAGTGTCGGGTTTAACTATGGCTACACCTTC
D gene: .; clone size: .; V gene: TRBV5-5; J gene: TRBJ1-1; CDR3 protein: CASSLGDTWNTEAFF; CDR3 DNA: TGTGCCAGCAGCCTCGGGGACACCTGGAACACTGAAGCTTTCTTT
D gene: .; clone size: .; V gene: TRBV7-2; J gene: TRBJ2-2; CDR3 protein: CASSLITNTGELFF; CDR3 DNA: TGTGCCAGCAGCTTGATCACGAACACCGGGGAGCTGTTTTTT
D gene: .; clone size: .; V gene: TRBV4-1; J gene: TRBJ2-2; CDR3 protein: CASSQPTALNTGELFF; CDR3 DNA: TGCGCCAGCAGCCAGCCGACCGCTCTTAACACCGGGGAGCTGTTTTTT
D gene: .; clone size: .; V gene: TRBV27; J gene: TRBJ1-1; CDR3 protein: CASSFVSGEAFF; CDR3 DNA: TGTGCCAGCAGTTTCGTGTCAGGGGAAGCTTTCTTT
D gene: .; clone size: few; V gene: TRBV25-1; J gene: TRBJ2-7; CDR3 protein: CASSEQGYEQYF; CDR3 DNA: TGTGCCAGCAGTGAACAGGGCTACGAGCAGTACTTC
D gene: TRBD1; clone size: .; V gene: TRBV19; J gene: TRBJ2-7; CDR3 protein: CASSDRVAEQYF; CDR3 DNA: TGTGCCAGTAGTGACAGGGTGGCCGAGCAGTACTTC
D gene: .; clone size: .; V gene: TRBV3-1/TRBV3-2; J gene: TRBJ1-1; CDR3 protein: CAVGPQGNTEAFF; CDR3 DNA: TGTGCCGTGGGACCTCAGGGGAACACTGAAGCTTTCTTT
D gene: TRBD2; clone size: .; V gene: TRBV7-2; J gene: TRBJ2-7; CDR3 protein: CASSFASGFGYEQYF; CDR3 DNA: TGTGCCAGCAGCTTTGCTAGCGGCTTTGGGTACGAGCAGTACTTC
D gene: .; clone size: .; V gene: TRBV6-6; J gene: TRBJ2-1; CDR3 protein: CASSSYSYNEQFF; CDR3 DNA: TGTGCCAGCAGTTCCTACTCCTACAATGAGCAGTTCTTC
D gene: .; clone size: .; V gene: TRBV30; J gene: TRBJ2-3; CDR3 protein: CAWTKGTLTDTQYF; CDR3 DNA: TGTGCCTGGACAAAGGGGACGCTCACGGATACGCAGTATTTT
D gene: TRBD1; clone size: .; V gene: TRBV4-3; J gene: TRBJ1-6; CDR3 protein: CASSRDRERSPLHF; CDR3 DNA: TGCGCCAGCAGTAGAGACAGGGAACGCTCACCCCTCCACTTT
D gene: .; clone size: .; V gene: TRBV6-5; J gene: TRBJ2-1; CDR3 protein: CASSPRGGNYNEQFF; CDR3 DNA: TGTGCCAGCAGCCCCCGCGGGGGCAACTACAATGAGCAGTTCTTC
D gene: TRBD2; clone size: .; V gene: TRBV11-2; J gene: TRBJ2-7; CDR3 protein: CASSLARTSGAGESYEQYF; CDR3 DNA: TGTGCCAGCAGCTTAGCGAGGACTAGCGGGGCCGGAGAGTCCTACGAGCAGTACTTC
D gene: .; clone size: .; V gene: TRBV30; J gene: TRBJ1-2; CDR3 protein: CAWSVNRGVGYTF; CDR3 DNA: TGTGCCTGGAGTGTAAACCGAGGCGTAGGCTACACCTTC
D gene: .; clone size: .; V gene: TRBV7-2; J gene: TRBJ2-3; CDR3 protein: CASRDRGYGTDTQYF; CDR3 DNA: TGTGCCAGCAGGGATCGGGGGTACGGCACAGATACGCAGTATTTT
D gene: TRBD2; clone size: .; V gene: TRBV7-8; J gene: TRBJ2-3; CDR3 protein: CASSLVAGGSTDTQYF; CDR3 DNA: TGTGCCAGCAGCTTAGTAGCGGGGGGGAGCACAGATACGCAGTATTTT
D gene: .; clone size: .; V gene: TRBV4-2; J gene: TRBJ1-3; CDR3 protein: CASSQGWQVSGNTIYF; CDR3 DNA: TGTGCCAGCAGCCAAGGTTGGCAGGTCTCTGGAAACACCATATATTTT
D gene: TRBD1; clone size: once; V gene: TRBV29-1; J gene: TRBJ1-4; CDR3 protein: CSVGATGNEKLFF; CDR3 DNA: TGCAGCGTGGGGGCGACAGGGAATGAAAAACTGTTTTTT
D gene: .; clone size: .; V gene: TRBV7-2; J gene: TRBJ2-1; CDR3 protein: CASGVIGIGGEQFF; CDR3 DNA: TGTGCCAGCGGAGTAATAGGAATTGGGGGTGAGCAGTTCTTC
D gene: TRBD1; clone size: .; V gene: TRBV9; J gene: TRBJ1-2; CDR3 protein: CASSAGTAIYGYTF; CDR3 DNA: TGTGCCAGCAGCGCCGGGACAGCGATCTATGGCTACACCTTC
D gene: .; clone size: .; V gene: TRBV27; J gene: TRBJ1-4; CDR3 protein: CASSTPALNEKLFF; CDR3 DNA: TGTGCCAGCAGTACCCCTGCGCTTAATGAAAAACTGTTTTTT
D gene: TRBD1; clone size: .; V gene: TRBV19; J gene: TRBJ2-5; CDR3 protein: CASSIQGAQETQYF; CDR3 DNA: TGTGCCAGTAGTATCCAGGGGGCCCAAGAGACCCAGTACTTC
D gene: .; clone size: .; V gene: TRBV6-5; J gene: TRBJ1-5; CDR3 protein: CATRGGPSNQPQHF; CDR3 DNA: TGTGCCACTCGGGGGGGGCCGAGCAATCAGCCCCAGCATTTT
D gene: .; clone size: .; V gene: TRBV27; J gene: TRBJ1-5; CDR3 protein: CATRGLNQPQHF; CDR3 DNA: TGTGCCACGAGGGGCTTGAACCAGCCCCAGCATTTT
D gene: .; clone size: once; V gene: TRBV7-2; J gene: TRBJ1-1; CDR3 protein: CASSSNAGGTEAFF; CDR3 DNA: TGTGCCAGCAGCTCAAACGCCGGGGGCACTGAAGCTTTCTTT
D gene: .; clone size: once; V gene: TRBV4-2; J gene: TRBJ1-3; CDR3 protein: CASSQDPLGGSGNTIYF; CDR3 DNA: TGTGCCAGCAGCCAAGACCCCTTGGGGGGTAGTGGAAACACCATATATTTT
D gene: TRBD1; clone size: .; V gene: TRBV6-5; J gene: TRBJ1-4; CDR3 protein: CASRSTGTGDEKLFF; CDR3 DNA: TGTGCCAGCAGAAGCACCGGGACAGGGGATGAAAAACTGTTTTTT
D gene: .; clone size: few; V gene: TRBV27; J gene: TRBJ1-5; CDR3 protein: CASSSVNQPQHF; CDR3 DNA: TGTGCCAGCAGTTCCGTTAACCAGCCCCAGCATTTT
D gene: .; clone size: .; V gene: TRBV7-9; J gene: TRBJ1-1; CDR3 protein: CASSPAVTEAFF; CDR3 DNA: TGTGCCAGCAGCCCGGCGGTCACTGAAGCTTTCTTT
D gene: .; clone size: once; V gene: TRBV19; J gene: TRBJ1-6; CDR3 protein: CASSVGTANNSPLHF; CDR3 DNA: TGTGCCAGTAGTGTCGGGACTGCGAATAATTCACCCCTCCACTTT
D gene: .; clone size: .; V gene: TRBV6-5; J gene: TRBJ1-2; CDR3 protein: CASSPGWTITYGYTF; CDR3 DNA: TGTGCCAGCAGCCCCGGTTGGACAATTACCTATGGCTACACCTTC
D gene: .; clone size: few; V gene: TRBV20-1; J gene: TRBJ2-3; CDR3 protein: CSAILLATQYF; CDR3 DNA: TGCAGTGCTATCCTTCTAGCAACGCAGTATTTT
D gene: TRBD1; clone size: .; V gene: TRBV12-3/TRBV12-4; J gene: TRBJ1-2; CDR3 protein: CASSVQGIYGYTF; CDR3 DNA: TGTGCCAGCAGCGTACAGGGGATCTATGGCTACACCTTC
D gene: .; clone size: .; V gene: TRBV4-3; J gene: TRBJ1-5; CDR3 protein: CASSQDSGGPQHF; CDR3 DNA: TGCGCCAGCAGCCAAGACAGTGGTGGGCCCCAGCATTTT
D gene: .; clone size: .; V gene: TRBV9; J gene: TRBJ1-2; CDR3 protein: CASSDAGETNYGYTF; CDR3 DNA: TGTGCCAGCAGCGACGCAGGTGAGACCAACTATGGCTACACCTTC
D gene: .; clone size: once; V gene: TRBV18; J gene: TRBJ2-1; CDR3 protein: CASSPPSKGISEQFF; CDR3 DNA: TGTGCCAGCTCACCACCCTCGAAAGGGATAAGTGAGCAGTTCTTC
D gene: TRBD2; clone size: .; V gene: TRBV7-9; J gene: TRBJ2-7; CDR3 protein: CASPQFATSGGETYEQYF; CDR3 DNA: TGTGCCAGCCCCCAATTCGCCACTAGCGGGGGTGAGACCTACGAGCAGTACTTC
D gene: .; clone size: .; V gene: TRBV7-9; J gene: TRBJ2-3; CDR3 protein: CASSPRTRLTDTQYF; CDR3 DNA: TGTGCCAGCAGCCCGCGGACCCGACTCACAGATACGCAGTATTTT
D gene: .; clone size: few; V gene: TRBV5-1; J gene: TRBJ2-7; CDR3 protein: CASSLGAGVSYEQYF; CDR3 DNA: TGCGCCAGCAGCTTGGGAGCCGGGGTCTCCTACGAGCAGTACTTC
D gene: .; clone size: many; V gene: TRBV6-2/TRBV6-3; J gene: TRBJ1-1; CDR3 protein: CASSFGLEAFF; CDR3 DNA: TGTGCCAGCAGTTTTGGCCTTGAAGCTTTCTTT
D gene: TRBD2; clone size: .; V gene: TRBV7-8; J gene: TRBJ2-1; CDR3 protein: CASSPRTSGYNEQFF; CDR3 DNA: TGTGCCAGCAGCCCCAGGACTAGCGGTTACAATGAGCAGTTCTTC
D gene: .; clone size: .; V gene: TRBV5-4; J gene: TRBJ2-1; CDR3 protein: CASSPSGGASYNEQFF; CDR3 DNA: TGTGCCAGCAGCCCCTCTGGGGGGGCCTCCTACAATGAGCAGTTCTTC
D gene: .; clone size: .; V gene: TRBV27; J gene: TRBJ1-5; CDR3 protein: CASSTLSGNQPQHF; CDR3 DNA: TGTGCCAGCAGTACACTCTCGGGCAATCAGCCCCAGCATTTT
D gene: .; clone size: .; V gene: TRBV6-2/TRBV6-3; J gene: TRBJ1-3; CDR3 protein: CASSYLQGSPQGNTIYF; CDR3 DNA: TGTGCCAGCAGTTACCTGCAAGGGAGTCCGCAAGGAAACACCATATATTTT